The 23 T cell receptor beta chains below all came from one sample that was sequenced in a study of cytomegalovirus exposure and HLA in healthy donors. Using immunoSEQ multiplex PCR, the repertoire was profiled, and TCRdb retains in-frame clones only, with some absent. The sample lists under 400,000 clones; roughly 88% were seen once. Sequencing input: PBMCs. The receptor set was obtained from a man aged 25-40 years in good health and CMV-seronegative.

This chain's CDR3 is CASSNHPDRPLTDTQYF. CDR3 coding DNA: TGTGCCAGCAGTAACCACCCGGACAGACCTCTCACAGATACGCAGTATTTT. The chain joins TRBV2 to TRBJ2-3; TRBD1 is a possible D gene (6 bases). CDR3 size: 17 residues. Trimming took off 5 bases at V and 2 bases at J, with 20 bases between the two ends. Germline values: CDR1 SNHLY, CDR2 FYNNEI.

This rearrangement joins TRBV29-1 to TRBJ2-1, with a tentative D call TRBD2 (6 bases). The germline V and J ends were trimmed by 4 bases and 4 bases, with 20 bases remaining between them. The germline V gene encodes CDR1 SQVTM and CDR2 ANQGSEA. The CDR3 spans 16 residues. The CDR3 loop reads CSVVGVKRSGYNEQFF. The CDR3 coding sequence is TGCAGCGTTGTTGGGGTTAAGAGGAGCGGGTACAATGAGCAGTTCTTC.

This rearrangement joins TRBV5-4 to TRBJ2-3; D is perhaps TRBD1 (6 bases). The CDR3 loop spans 14 amino acids. Germline-derived CDR1 and CDR2 are SGHNT and YYREEE (reference sequence). Trimming cost V 4 bases and J 4 bases, with 13 bases left between them. CDR3 bases: TGTGCCAGCAGCCGGGACATTTTCCCAGATACGCAGTATTTT. Amino acids: CASSRDIFPDTQYF.

J is TRBJ2-3 and V is TRBV5-5; maybe TRBD2 (5 bases). The CDR3 has 15 residues. V dropped 1 base and J dropped 1 base, with 10 bases sitting between them. Germline V gives CDR1 SGHKS, CDR2 YYEKEE (reference sequence). The CDR3 DNA reads as TGTGCCAGCAGCTTGCCCGGGGTCGGCACAGATACGCAGTATTTT. Amino acid sequence: CASSLPGVGTDTQYF. Looking up the rest from reference TRBV5-5 and TRBJ2-3 gives the full variable domain: DAGVTQSPTHLIKTRGQQVTLRCSPISGHKSVSWYQQVLGQGPQFIFQYYEKEERGRGNFPDRFSARQFPNYSSELNVNALLLGDSALYLCASSLPGVGTDTQYFGPGTRLTVL.

The chain is built from TRBV4-1 and TRBJ1-5; 8 nucleotides match TRBD1. J was trimmed by 2 bases and V by 6 bases; bases with no gene match: 9. This CDR3 is built from 16 residues. In germline, CDR1 is MGHRA, CDR2 YSYEKL. The CDR3 sequence: CASSQGQERGNQPQHF. CDR3 nucleotides: TGCGCCAGCAGTCAGGGACAGGAACGGGGCAATCAGCCCCAGCATTTT.

The chain combines TRBV5-1 with TRBJ1-3; perhaps TRBD1 as D (6 bases). Trimming took off 0 bases at V and 1 base at J, with 8 bases between the two ends. The CDR3 is 15 residues long. The germline CDR1 and CDR2 sequences are SGHRS and YFSETQ. The CDR3 DNA is TGCGCCAGCAGCTTGGAAACAGGGTCTGGAAACACCATATATTTT. Its translation is CASSLETGSGNTIYF.

The chain carries TRBV7-8 and TRBJ2-5; no clear D. Germline assignment: CDR1 SGHVS and CDR2 FQNEAQ. With 0 bases removed from V and 5 bases from J, the gap between germline ends came to 4 bases. The CDR3 length is 12 residues. CDR3 in amino acids: CASSLALETQYF. As DNA, the CDR3 is TGTGCCAGCAGCTTAGCACTTGAGACCCAGTACTTC.

The rearrangement joins TRBV11-1 to TRBJ1-1, with unresolved D. V dropped 5 bases and J dropped 6 bases, with 13 bases sitting between them. Germline CDR1 is SGHAT and CDR2 is FQDESV (reference sequence). This CDR3 comprises 13 residues. The CDR3 DNA reads as TGTGCCAGCAGCCCCCGGATGGGCGCTGAAGCTTTCTTT. It yields the protein CASSPRMGAEAFF. Together with reference TRBV11-1 and TRBJ1-1, the CDR3 gives the full variable domain: EAEVAQSPRYKITEKSQAVAFWCDPISGHATLYWYRQILGQGPELLVQFQDESVVDDSQLPKDRFSAERLKGVDSTLKIQPAELGDSAMYLCASSPRMGAEAFFGQGTRLTVV.

As to this clone: Other nucleotide sequences in the sample specify the same CDR3. The gene calls are TRBV27 and TRBJ1-3, with D tentatively TRBD1 (5 bases). Germline CDR1 and CDR2: MNHEY and SMNVEV (reference sequence). The ends were cut back, 0 bases at V and 1 base at J, with 7 bases in the middle. This CDR3 region has 15 residues. DNA for the CDR3: TGTGCCAGCAGTTTATCCCCAGGGTCTGGAAACACCATATATTTT. It codes for CASSLSPGSGNTIYF.

The V gene is TRBV11-2, the J gene TRBJ2-3, with TRBD2 matching 12 bases. The germline gives CDR1 SGHAT, CDR2 FQNNGV. This CDR3 has 19 amino acids. J was trimmed by 0 bases and V by 3 bases; bases with no gene match: 10. The CDR3 sequence: CASSFTSGGPSTSTDTQYF. The CDR3 DNA sequence: TGTGCCAGCAGCTTTACTAGCGGGGGGCCGTCTACTAGCACAGATACGCAGTATTTT.

The J gene is TRBJ2-1, the V gene TRBV27, with TRBD1 matching 9 bases. Per germline, CDR1 MNHEY and CDR2 SMNVEV (reference sequence). The V and J ends lost 6 bases and 8 bases, in that order; junction bases with no gene match: 11. The CDR3 has 15 amino acids. CDR3 sequence (DNA): TGTGCCAGCAGGGAACTCGGGACAGGGCGTTATGAGCAGTTCTTC. It codes for CASRELGTGRYEQFF.

The V call is TRBV25-1, the J call TRBJ1-1, with 8 bases fitting TRBD1. Trimming at V came to 4 bases and at J to 5 bases, leaving 6 bases not matched to a gene. Germline V gene data show CDR1 as MGHDK and CDR2 as SYGVNS. The CDR3 spans 14 residues. Here the CDR3 DNA reads TGTGCCAGCAGTGTCCAGGGGGCGCGTACTGAAGCTTTCTTT. This encodes CASSVQGARTEAFF.

This chain joins TRBV6-1 and TRBJ2-7; TRBD1 agrees at 7 bases. CDR1 and CDR2 from the germline V gene are MNHNS and SASEGT. V dropped 2 bases and J dropped 6; count of bases not matched to a gene: 10. The CDR3 loop spans 15 amino acids. The CDR3 DNA is TGTGCCAGCAGTGAAAGGTCCAGGGGGAGAGGCGAGCAGTACTTC. This translates into CASSERSRGRGEQYF.

V usage is TRBV7-9 and J usage is TRBJ2-1; tentative D call: TRBD1 (6 bases). Trimming took 0 bases from V and 4 from J, leaving 10 bases between them. The germline V gene has CDR1 SEHNR and CDR2 FQNEAQ (reference sequence). The CDR3 contains 15 residues. The CDR3 loop is CASSLAQGYYNEQFF. The CDR3 coding sequence is TGTGCCAGCAGCTTAGCCCAGGGGTATTACAATGAGCAGTTCTTC.

The CDR3: CASSMTSGGTDTQYF. CDR3 in DNA: TGTGCCAGCAGCATGACTAGCGGGGGCACAGATACGCAGTATTTT. The V and J genes are TRBV13 and TRBJ2-3; TRBD2 matches at 11 bases. There are 15 residues in the CDR3. The V gene's germline CDR1 is PRHDT and CDR2 FYEKMQ (reference sequence). Unmatched junction bases numbered 2, after V lost 5 bases and J lost 1 base. Full variable domain (remainder filled in from reference TRBV13 and TRBJ2-3): AAGVIQSPRHLIKEKRETATLKCYPIPRHDTVYWYQQGPGQDPQFLISFYEKMQSDKGSIPDRFSAQQFSDYHSELNMSSLELGDSALYFCASSMTSGGTDTQYFGPGTRLTVL.

This clone showed up just once. CDR3 in DNA: TGTGCTAGTGGGCCGAATACCGGGACAGCCTACGAGCAGTACTTC. This translates into CASGPNTGTAYEQYF. V is TRBV12-5 and J is TRBJ2-7; 7 bases agree with TRBD1. J was trimmed by 2 bases and V by 6 bases; bases with no gene match: 10. The CDR3 is 15 residues long. CDR1 and CDR2 (germline): LGHNT, FRNRAP.

This chain uses TRBV7-9 with TRBJ1-6, with D perhaps TRBD1 (6 bases). This CDR3 has 16 amino acids. Trimming pared 6 bases from V and 0 bases from J, leaving 12 bases between. The V gene's germline CDR1 is SEHNR and CDR2 FQNEAQ (reference sequence). Here the CDR3 DNA reads TGTGCCAGCAGTCCACAGGGAAGCTCCTATAATTCACCCCTCCACTTT. Translated: CASSPQGSSYNSPLHF.

This chain links TRBV5-5 with TRBJ1-1; weak D call: TRBD1 (6 bases). CDR1 is SGHKS and CDR2 is YYEKEE in the germline V gene (reference sequence). The CDR3 runs 17 residues. The V gene lost 0 bases and the J gene lost 1 base, with 16 bases spanning the gap. The CDR3 nucleotides read TGTGCCAGCAGCTTGGGGCCAGGGGAGAGACGGAACACTGAAGCTTTCTTT. This codes for CASSLGPGERRNTEAFF.

J is TRBJ2-7 and V is TRBV5-4, with 8 bases aligning to TRBD1. The CDR3 is 15 amino acids. V was pared by 3 bases and J by 5 bases, with 10 bases of the junction left unmatched. The germline V gene encodes CDR1 SGHNT and CDR2 YYREEE (reference sequence). CDR3 DNA sequence: TGTGCCAGCAGCTCGGGCGGACAGGGCTCTCACGAGCAGTACTTC. Its translation: CASSSGGQGSHEQYF.

V gene TRBV7-2 combines with J gene TRBJ1-2; D ambiguous. Germline V gene lookup returns CDR1 SGHTA and CDR2 FQGNSA. The CDR3 totals 12 residues. V gave up 5 bases and J gave up 3 bases, with 7 bases separating them. The CDR3 reads CASSPGYYGYTF. As DNA, the CDR3 is TGTGCCAGCAGCCCAGGATACTATGGCTACACCTTC.

The chain carries TRBV6-6 and TRBJ2-5, with a tentative D call TRBD2 (6 bases). The germline gives CDR1 MNHNY, CDR2 SVGAGI (reference sequence). CDR3 size: 14 residues. Between the trimmed V and J ends, which lost 8 bases and 4 bases, there was a span of 17 bases. CDR3 protein: CASCWGVGGETQYF. As DNA, the CDR3 is TGTGCCAGCTGCTGGGGGGTAGGTGGAGAGACCCAGTACTTC.

In this sample, this clone turned up a few times. The chain employs TRBV25-1 and TRBJ2-7, with 7 bases aligning to TRBD1. This CDR3 comprises 13 residues. Germline CDR1 and CDR2: MGHDK and SYGVNS. The V and J ends lost 6 bases and 5 bases, in that order; junction bases with no gene match: 7. The CDR3 DNA is TGTGCCAGCAGCGAGACAGGGTGGAACGAGCAGTACTTC. Protein sequence: CASSETGWNEQYF.

The genes are TRBV7-6 and TRBJ2-7; TRBD1 is a possible D gene (5 bases). V was pared by 3 bases and J by 5 bases, with 11 bases between. CDR1 SGHVS and CDR2 FNYEAQ come from the germline V gene. There are 13 residues in the CDR3. CDR3 sequence (DNA): TGTGCCAGCAGCTTTAATAGGGGCAACGAGCAGTACTTC. This encodes CASSFNRGNEQYF.